This entry lists 16 T cell receptor beta chains sequenced from one sample in a study of blood T cell repertoires in COVID-19. Only in-frame clones appear in the TCRdb table, and some are missing; sequencing was by immunoSEQ multiplex PCR. The top ten hold about 2.3% of the sample, which has a few hundred thousand clones, 84% seen once. The sample comprised peripheral blood. These receptors all stem from a man in his forties or fifties who had recovered from COVID-19.

This clone occurred a few times. The chain couples TRBV15 to TRBJ1-4; the D gene is possibly TRBD1 (6 bases). CDR1 is LNHNV, CDR2 YYDKDF, per germline (reference sequence). V lost 0 bases to trimming and J lost 8 bases, with 13 bases between them. The CDR3 length is 15 residues. DNA of the CDR3: TGTGCCACCAGCAGAGATCCAGGGGCCGGCGAAAAACTGTTTTTT. This codes for CATSRDPGAGEKLFF.

This clone has just a few counts. The gene calls are TRBV5-1 and TRBJ2-1; 7 bases line up with TRBD1. The CDR3 contains 16 residues. Losses at the gene ends were 0 bases for V and 0 bases for J; bases not matched to a gene: 3. Germline CDR1 reads SGHRS; CDR2 reads YFSETQ. The CDR3 spells CASSLEGAGSYNEQFF. CDR3 bases: TGCGCCAGCAGCTTGGAGGGGGCTGGCTCCTACAATGAGCAGTTCTTC.

J is TRBJ2-7 and V is TRBV25-1, with D tentatively TRBD1 (6 bases). Germline loops: CDR1 MGHDK, CDR2 SYGVNS. The CDR3 sequence is 14 residues long. Trimming left V 1 base short and J 1 base short, with 8 bases between. CDR3 protein: CASSEWDMSYEQYF. CDR3 nucleotide sequence: TGTGCCAGCAGTGAATGGGACATGTCCTACGAGCAGTACTTC.

This clone was seen a handful of times. CDR3 protein: CASSPLGGADTQYF. In DNA, the CDR3 is TGTGCCAGCTCGCCACTCGGGGGGGCAGATACGCAGTATTTT. J is TRBJ2-3 and V is TRBV3-1 (or the pseudogene TRBV3-2); TRBD2 agrees at 8 bases. The CDR3 is 14 residues long. J lost 4 bases, V lost 8 bases, and 8 bases had no gene match. Germline loops: CDR1 LGHDT, CDR2 YNNKEL (reference sequence).

The chain carries TRBV5-1 and TRBJ2-5, with TRBD2 matching over 11 bases. Germline values: CDR1 SGHRS, CDR2 YFSETQ. CDR3 length equals 16 residues. Trimming at V came to 4 bases and at J to 0 bases, leaving 5 bases not matched to a gene. The CDR3 sequence: CASSRGTSGHQETQYF. For the CDR3, the DNA is TGCGCCAGCAGCAGGGGGACTAGCGGCCACCAAGAGACCCAGTACTTC.

V usage is TRBV6-5 and J usage is TRBJ1-2; the D gene is possibly TRBD1 (6 bases). This CDR3 region has 13 residues. The germline V and J ends were trimmed by 6 bases and 8 bases, with 16 bases remaining between them. Germline V gene lookup returns CDR1 MNHEY and CDR2 SVGAGI. This CDR3 is CASRSSEDSGYTF. As DNA, the CDR3 is TGTGCCAGCAGGTCGAGCGAGGACAGCGGCTACACCTTC.

V is TRBV27 and J is TRBJ1-3; D might be TRBD1 (5 bases). The CDR3 is made up of 13 amino acids. Per germline, CDR1 MNHEY and CDR2 SMNVEV (reference sequence). Trimming removed 5 bases at V and 5 bases at J, with 10 bases between. The CDR3 sequence: CASSQGTRNTIYF. The CDR3 region has the DNA TGTGCCAGCAGTCAGGGAACCAGAAACACCATATATTTT.

The chain links TRBV7-9 to TRBJ1-1; 8 bases agree with TRBD1. The CDR3 extends over 16 amino acids. Germline assignment: CDR1 SEHNR and CDR2 FQNEAQ (reference sequence). J lost 0 bases, V lost 6 bases, and 9 bases had no gene match. CDR3 protein: CASSPRTGLMNTEAFF. The CDR3 DNA sequence: TGTGCCAGCAGTCCCCGGACAGGGCTAATGAACACTGAAGCTTTCTTT.

The J gene is TRBJ2-1, the V gene TRBV18, with 9 bases identical to TRBD1. This CDR3 contains 15 residues. Germline trimming cut 3 bases from V and 7 bases from J; bases unmatched to any gene: 7. Germline-derived CDR1 and CDR2 are KGHSH and LQKENI. CDR3 sequence (DNA): TGTGCCAGCTCACCGGGAGGGACAGGGTTGAATGAGCAGTTCTTC. It codes for CASSPGGTGLNEQFF.

The V gene is TRBV10-3, the J gene TRBJ2-7, with a tentative D call TRBD1 (6 bases). V was pared by 0 bases and J by 0 bases, with 9 bases between. Germline V lookup: CDR1 ENHRY, CDR2 SYGVKD. The CDR3 sequence is 15 residues long. CDR3 amino acids: CAISESGASSYEQYF. The CDR3 nucleotides are TGTGCCATCAGTGAGTCGGGGGCGAGCTCCTACGAGCAGTACTTC.

The chain joins TRBV27 to TRBJ2-7, with D maybe TRBD1 (6 bases). The CDR3 is made up of 15 amino acids. V was cut by 0 bases and J by 3 bases, with 12 bases left in between. Per the germline V gene, CDR1 is MNHEY and CDR2 is SMNVEV (reference sequence). CDR3 in amino acids: CASSLSGDTNYEQYF. For the CDR3, the DNA is TGTGCCAGCAGTTTATCGGGGGACACCAACTACGAGCAGTACTTC.

The V call is TRBV7-2, the J call TRBJ1-2; 7 nucleotides line up with TRBD1. From germline, CDR1 is SGHTA and CDR2 FQGNSA. With V trimmed by 5 bases and J by 2 bases, 8 bases remained unmatched. This CDR3 has 15 residues. The CDR3 nucleotides read TGTGCCAGCAGCCCGTCGAGGGGGCTGAACTATGGCTACACCTTC. Amino acids: CASSPSRGLNYGYTF. The whole variable domain, filled in from reference TRBV7-2 and TRBJ1-2, reads GAGVSQSPSNKVTEKGKDVELRCDPISGHTALYWYRQSLGQGLEFLIYFQGNSAPDKSGLPSDRFSAERTGGSVSTLTIQRTQQEDSAVYLCASSPSRGLNYGYTFGSGTRLTVV.

V gene TRBV6-2 or TRBV6-3 combines with J gene TRBJ1-1; D call uncertain. The CDR3 contains 14 residues. V was pared by 0 bases and J by 5 bases, with 10 bases between. Germline CDR1 and CDR2: MNHEY and SVGEGT. Here the CDR3 DNA reads TGTGCCAGCAGTTACTCTCTTAGATCAACTGAAGCTTTCTTT. Protein: CASSYSLRSTEAFF.

This chain uses TRBV5-1 with TRBJ2-7; perhaps TRBD2 as D (6 bases). Deletions cut 4 bases from V and 2 bases from J, with 10 bases between. Looked up from germline, CDR1 is SGHRS and CDR2 is YFSETQ. The CDR3 totals 13 residues. Here the CDR3 DNA reads TGCGCCAGCAGCGCGGGACGGACCTACGAGCAGTACTTC. Protein: CASSAGRTYEQYF. The full variable domain, completed using reference TRBV5-1 and TRBJ2-7, is KAGVTQTPRYLIKTRGQQVTLSCSPISGHRSVSWYQQTPGQGLQFLFEYFSETQRNKGNFPGRFSGRQFSNSRSEMNVSTLELGDSALYLCASSAGRTYEQYFGPGTRLTVT.

The rearrangement links TRBV30 to TRBJ2-7; D remains unclear. The germline CDR1 and CDR2 sequences are GTSNPN and SVGIG (reference sequence). V was trimmed by 0 bases and J by 1 base, leaving 7 bases between them. This CDR3 has 13 residues. CDR3 protein: CAWSVSPSYEQYF. CDR3 DNA sequence: TGTGCCTGGAGTGTGAGTCCTTCCTACGAGCAGTACTTC.

J is TRBJ2-5 and V is TRBV6-5; 8 nucleotides align to TRBD2. V shed 4 bases and J 9 bases; nucleotides not matched to a gene: 10. The CDR3 has 14 residues. Germline CDR1 and CDR2: MNHEY and SVGAGI. The CDR3: CASSSWTSPGAQYF. CDR3 bases: TGTGCCAGCAGTTCATGGACTAGCCCGGGGGCCCAGTACTTC.